The present T cell receptor (beta chain) was sequenced within a study of spatial heterogeneity in lung cancer. This clonotype has at least ten counts. What it binds is unknown. Germline assignment: CDR1 MNHEY and CDR2 SMNVEV (reference sequence). V dropped 7 bases and J dropped 6 bases, with 3 bases sitting between them. This CDR3 is built from 10 residues. Study results and caveats: Tracking of tumor mutation counts was seen in expanded intratumoral alpha and beta TCR counts.

TCRdb re-called the 5' RACE reads with MiXCR, one entry per CDR3 protein. The sample carries 23,000 or so distinct CDR3 sequences, 5% to 7% recorded once. This sample's time point: sample taken at primary tumor resection. This chain uses TRBV27 with TRBJ2-2; D is uncertain. The material sequenced was lung tumor tissue, taken at surgery. The receptor was isolated from a male donor with early-stage non-small cell lung cancer. The CDR3 DNA reads as TGTGCCAGCAACCCCGGGGAGCTGTTTTTT. Translating gives CASNPGELFF.